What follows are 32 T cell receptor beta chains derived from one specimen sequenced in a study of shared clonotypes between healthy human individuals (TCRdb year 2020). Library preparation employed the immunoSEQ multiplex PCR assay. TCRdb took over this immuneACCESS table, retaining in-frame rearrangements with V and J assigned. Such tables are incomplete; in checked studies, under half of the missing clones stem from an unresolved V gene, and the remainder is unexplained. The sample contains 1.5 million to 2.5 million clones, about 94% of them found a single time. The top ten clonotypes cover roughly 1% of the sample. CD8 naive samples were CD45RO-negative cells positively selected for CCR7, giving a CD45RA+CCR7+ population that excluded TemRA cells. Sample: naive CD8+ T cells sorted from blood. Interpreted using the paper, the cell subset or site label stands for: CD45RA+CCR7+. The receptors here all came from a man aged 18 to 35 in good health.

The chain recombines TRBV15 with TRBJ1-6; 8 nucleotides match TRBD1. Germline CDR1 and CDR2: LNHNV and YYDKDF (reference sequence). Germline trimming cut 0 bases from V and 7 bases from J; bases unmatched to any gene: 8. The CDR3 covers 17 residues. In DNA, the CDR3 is TGTGCCACCAGCAGAGATATGACAGGGGTCGTGAATTCACCCCTCCACTTT. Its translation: CATSRDMTGVVNSPLHF. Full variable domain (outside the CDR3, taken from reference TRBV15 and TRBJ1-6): DAMVIQNPRYQVTQFGKPVTLSCSQTLNHNVMYWYQQKSSQAPKLLFHYYDKDFNNEADTPDNFQSRRPNTSFCFLDIRSPGLGDTAMYLCATSRDMTGVVNSPLHFGNGTRLTVT.

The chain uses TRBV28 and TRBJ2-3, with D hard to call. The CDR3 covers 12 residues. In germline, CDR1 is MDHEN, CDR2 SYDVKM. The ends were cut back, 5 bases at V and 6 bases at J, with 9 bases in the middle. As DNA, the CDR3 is TGTGCCAGCAGTCAAAGATGGGATACGCAGTATTTT. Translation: CASSQRWDTQYF. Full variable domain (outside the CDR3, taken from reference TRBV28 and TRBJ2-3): DVKVTQSSRYLVKRTGEKVFLECVQDMDHENMFWYRQDPGLGLRLIYFSYDVKMKEKGDIPEGYSVSREKKERFSLILESASTNQTSMYLCASSQRWDTQYFGPGTRLTVL.

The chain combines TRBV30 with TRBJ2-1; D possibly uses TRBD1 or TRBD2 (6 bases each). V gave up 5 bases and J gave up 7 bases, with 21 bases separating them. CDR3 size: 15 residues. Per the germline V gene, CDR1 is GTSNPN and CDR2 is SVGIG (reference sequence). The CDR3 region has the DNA TGTGCCTGGGACTTGTTGGGGGGCGTTAAGAATGAGCAGTTCTTC. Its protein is CAWDLLGGVKNEQFF. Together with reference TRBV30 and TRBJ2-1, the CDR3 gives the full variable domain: SQTIHQWPATLVQPVGSPLSLECTVEGTSNPNLYWYRQAAGRGLQLLFYSVGIGQISSEVPQNLSASRPQDRQFILSSKKLLLSDSGFYLCAWDLLGGVKNEQFFGPGTRLTVL.

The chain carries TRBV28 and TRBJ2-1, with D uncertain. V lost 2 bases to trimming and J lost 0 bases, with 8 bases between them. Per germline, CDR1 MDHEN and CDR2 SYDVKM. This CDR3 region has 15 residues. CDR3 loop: CASSLEKSSYNEQFF. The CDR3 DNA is TGTGCCAGCAGTTTAGAGAAGAGCTCCTACAATGAGCAGTTCTTC.

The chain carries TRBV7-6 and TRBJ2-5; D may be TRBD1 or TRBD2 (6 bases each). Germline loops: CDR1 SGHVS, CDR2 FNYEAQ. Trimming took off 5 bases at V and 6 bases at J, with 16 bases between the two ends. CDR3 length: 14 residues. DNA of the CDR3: TGTGCCAGCAGCGCCGGGGGCCCAGTACAGACCCAGTACTTC. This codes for CASSAGGPVQTQYF.

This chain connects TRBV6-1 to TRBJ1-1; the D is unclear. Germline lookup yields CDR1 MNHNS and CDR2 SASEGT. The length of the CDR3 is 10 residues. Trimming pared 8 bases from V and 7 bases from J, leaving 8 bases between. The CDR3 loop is CASGGNEAFF. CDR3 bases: TGTGCCAGCGGCGGTAATGAAGCTTTCTTT.

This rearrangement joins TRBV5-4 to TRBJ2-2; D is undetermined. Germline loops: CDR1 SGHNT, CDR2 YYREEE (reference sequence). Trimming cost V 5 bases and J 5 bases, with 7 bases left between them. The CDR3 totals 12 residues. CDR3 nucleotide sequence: TGTGCCAGCAGGGGGATGACCGGGGAGCTGTTTTTT. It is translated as CASRGMTGELFF.

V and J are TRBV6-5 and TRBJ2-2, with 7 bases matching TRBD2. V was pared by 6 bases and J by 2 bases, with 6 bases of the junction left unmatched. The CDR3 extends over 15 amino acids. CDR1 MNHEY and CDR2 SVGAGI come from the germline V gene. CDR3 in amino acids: CASSSGLGNTGELFF. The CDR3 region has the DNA TGTGCCAGCAGCTCTGGACTAGGCAACACCGGGGAGCTGTTTTTT.

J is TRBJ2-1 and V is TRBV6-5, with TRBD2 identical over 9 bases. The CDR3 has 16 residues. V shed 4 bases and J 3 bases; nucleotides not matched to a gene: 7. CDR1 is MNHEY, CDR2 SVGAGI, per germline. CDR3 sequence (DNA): TGTGCCAGCAGTTGGGACCTAGCGGGACTCTACAATGAGCAGTTCTTC. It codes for CASSWDLAGLYNEQFF.

CDR3 sequence: CASRQQDWGTEAFF. CDR3 nucleotide sequence: TGTGCCAGCAGACAACAGGATTGGGGCACTGAAGCTTTCTTT. J is TRBJ1-1 and V is TRBV6-1, with TRBD1 as a possible D gene (5 bases). V gave up 6 bases and J gave up 4 bases, with 15 bases separating them. The V gene's germline CDR1 is MNHNS and CDR2 SASEGT. The CDR3 sequence is 14 residues long.

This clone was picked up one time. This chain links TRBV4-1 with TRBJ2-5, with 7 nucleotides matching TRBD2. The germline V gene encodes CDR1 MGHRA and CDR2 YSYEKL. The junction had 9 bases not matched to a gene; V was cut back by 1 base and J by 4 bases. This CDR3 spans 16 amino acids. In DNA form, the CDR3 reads TGCGCCAGCAGCCAAGTGTCCGGGAGGATCGGAGAGACCCAGTACTTC. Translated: CASSQVSGRIGETQYF.

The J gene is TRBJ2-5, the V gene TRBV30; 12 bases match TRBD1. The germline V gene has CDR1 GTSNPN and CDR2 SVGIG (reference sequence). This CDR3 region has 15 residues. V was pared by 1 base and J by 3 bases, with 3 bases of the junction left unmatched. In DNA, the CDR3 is TGTGCCTGGAGTGCCGGGACAGGGGGCGAAGAGACCCAGTACTTC. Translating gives CAWSAGTGGEETQYF.

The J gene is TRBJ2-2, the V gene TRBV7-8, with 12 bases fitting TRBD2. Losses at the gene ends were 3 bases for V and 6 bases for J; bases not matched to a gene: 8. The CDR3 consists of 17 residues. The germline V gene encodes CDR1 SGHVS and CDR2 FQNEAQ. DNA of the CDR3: TGTGCCAGCAGCTTCGCCCTAGCGGGAGGGTACGCCGGGGAGCTGTTTTTT. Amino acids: CASSFALAGGYAGELFF.

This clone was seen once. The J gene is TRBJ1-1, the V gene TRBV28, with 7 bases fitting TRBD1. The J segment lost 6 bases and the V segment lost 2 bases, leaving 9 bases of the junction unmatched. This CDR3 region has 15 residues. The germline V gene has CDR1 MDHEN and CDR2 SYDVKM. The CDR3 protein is CASSLILGGQAEAFF. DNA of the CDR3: TGTGCCAGCAGTTTAATCTTAGGGGGCCAGGCTGAAGCTTTCTTT.

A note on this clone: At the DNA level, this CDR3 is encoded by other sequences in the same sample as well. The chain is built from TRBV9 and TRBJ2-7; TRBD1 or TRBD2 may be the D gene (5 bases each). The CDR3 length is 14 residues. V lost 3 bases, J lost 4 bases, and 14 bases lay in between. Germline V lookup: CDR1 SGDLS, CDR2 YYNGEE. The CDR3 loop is CASSARDGLYEQYF. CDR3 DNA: TGTGCCAGCAGCGCCCGGGACGGATTGTACGAGCAGTACTTC.

CDR3 DNA: TGTGCCAGCAGCCCCCGGACAGGGCCGGCCTACGAGCAGTACTTC. It translates to CASSPRTGPAYEQYF. The chain carries TRBV7-6 and TRBJ2-7; 8 bases are a match to TRBD1. CDR1 and CDR2 (germline): SGHVS, FNYEAQ. CDR3 length equals 15 residues. Trimming took 5 bases from V and 2 from J; bases not matched to a gene: 8.

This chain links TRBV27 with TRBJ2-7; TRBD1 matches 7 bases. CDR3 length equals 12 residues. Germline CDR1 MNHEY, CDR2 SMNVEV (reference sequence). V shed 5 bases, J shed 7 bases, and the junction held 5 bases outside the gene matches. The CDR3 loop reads CASSISGQEQYF. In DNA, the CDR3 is TGTGCCAGCAGTATCTCGGGACAGGAGCAGTACTTC.

CDR3 DNA: TGCAGCGCCGCAGGGACACCTCTCTCTGGAAACACCATATATTTT. It translates to CSAAGTPLSGNTIYF. The V gene is TRBV29-1, the J gene TRBJ1-3, with D possibly matching TRBD1 (6 bases). The ends were cut back, 7 bases at V and 0 bases at J, with 16 bases in the middle. The germline CDR1 and CDR2 sequences are SQVTM and ANQGSEA. This CDR3 is built from 15 residues.

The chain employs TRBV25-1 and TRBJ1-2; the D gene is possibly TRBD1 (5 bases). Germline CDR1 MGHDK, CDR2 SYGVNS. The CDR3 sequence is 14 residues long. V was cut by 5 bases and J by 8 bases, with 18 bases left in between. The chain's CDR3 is CASSLPQGDSGYTF. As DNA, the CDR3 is TGTGCCAGCAGTCTTCCGCAGGGAGATTCGGGCTACACCTTC.

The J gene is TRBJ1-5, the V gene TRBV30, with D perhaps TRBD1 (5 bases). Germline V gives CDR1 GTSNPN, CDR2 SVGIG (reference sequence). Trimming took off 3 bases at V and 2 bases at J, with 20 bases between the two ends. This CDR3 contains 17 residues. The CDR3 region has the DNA TGTGCCTGGAGCCCGGGGTCTGGGGCTTGGGGCAATCAGCCCCAGCATTTT. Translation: CAWSPGSGAWGNQPQHF. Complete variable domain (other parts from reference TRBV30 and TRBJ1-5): SQTIHQWPATLVQPVGSPLSLECTVEGTSNPNLYWYRQAAGRGLQLLFYSVGIGQISSEVPQNLSASRPQDRQFILSSKKLLLSDSGFYLCAWSPGSGAWGNQPQHFGDGTRLSIL.

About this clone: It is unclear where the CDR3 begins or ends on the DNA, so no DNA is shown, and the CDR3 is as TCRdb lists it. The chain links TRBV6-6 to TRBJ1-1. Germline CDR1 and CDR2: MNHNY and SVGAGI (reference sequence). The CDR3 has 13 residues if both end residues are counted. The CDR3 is CASSSSGDLLAFF.

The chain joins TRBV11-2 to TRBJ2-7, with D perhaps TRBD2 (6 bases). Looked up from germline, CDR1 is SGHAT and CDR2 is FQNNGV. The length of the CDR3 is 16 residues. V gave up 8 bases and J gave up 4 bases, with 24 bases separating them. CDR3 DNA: TGTGCCAGCTCCCGTTCGGGAGAAACAATTATGTACGAGCAGTACTTC. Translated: CASSRSGETIMYEQYF.

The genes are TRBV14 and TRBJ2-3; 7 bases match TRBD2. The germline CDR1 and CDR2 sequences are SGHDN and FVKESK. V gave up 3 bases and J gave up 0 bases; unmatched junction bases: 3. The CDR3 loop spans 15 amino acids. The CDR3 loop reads CASSHLGGSTDTQYF. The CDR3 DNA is TGTGCCAGCAGCCACCTGGGGGGGAGCACAGATACGCAGTATTTT.

CDR3 nucleotide sequence: TGTGCCAGCAGCTTACATCCCGGGACGGGGGGGCAACGCTCAGATACGCAGTATTTT. Its translation: CASSLHPGTGGQRSDTQYF. V is TRBV7-3 and J is TRBJ2-3; 8 nucleotides line up with TRBD2. Germline trimming cut 2 bases from V and 4 bases from J; bases unmatched to any gene: 17. The germline V gene encodes CDR1 SGHTA and CDR2 FQGTGA. CDR3 length: 19 amino acids. Filled out from reference TRBV7-3 and TRBJ2-3, the complete variable domain reads GAGVSQTPSNKVTEKGKYVELRCDPISGHTALYWYRQSLGQGPEFLIYFQGTGAADDSGLPNDRFFAVRPEGSVSTLKIQRTERGDSAVYLCASSLHPGTGGQRSDTQYFGPGTRLTVL.

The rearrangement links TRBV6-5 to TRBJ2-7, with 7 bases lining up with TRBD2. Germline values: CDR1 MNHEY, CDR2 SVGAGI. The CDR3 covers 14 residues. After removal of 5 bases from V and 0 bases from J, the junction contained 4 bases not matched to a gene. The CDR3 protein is CASSELASSYEQYF. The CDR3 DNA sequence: TGTGCCAGCAGTGAACTAGCGAGCTCCTACGAGCAGTACTTC.

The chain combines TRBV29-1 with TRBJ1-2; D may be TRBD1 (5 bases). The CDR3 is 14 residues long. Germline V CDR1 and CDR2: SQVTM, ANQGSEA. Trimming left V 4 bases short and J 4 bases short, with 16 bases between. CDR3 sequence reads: CSVVEGAQGYGYTF. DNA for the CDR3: TGCAGCGTTGTAGAAGGGGCGCAGGGCTATGGCTACACCTTC.

CDR3 DNA sequence: TGTGCCAGCAGCCCCGGAGACAGGGGGATCCGCGAGCAGTACTTC. Its protein is CASSPGDRGIREQYF. The chain couples TRBV7-9 to TRBJ2-7; 9 bases are shared with TRBD1. Germline loops: CDR1 SEHNR, CDR2 FQNEAQ (reference sequence). The CDR3 extends over 15 amino acids. With V trimmed by 5 bases and J by 6 bases, 11 bases remained unmatched.

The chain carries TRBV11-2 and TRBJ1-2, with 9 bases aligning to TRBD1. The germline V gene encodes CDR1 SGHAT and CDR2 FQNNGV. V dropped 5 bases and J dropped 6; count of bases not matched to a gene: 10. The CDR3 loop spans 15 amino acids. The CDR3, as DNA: TGTGCCAGCAGCCCACAGACAGGGGGAAGGGATGGCTACACCTTC. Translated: CASSPQTGGRDGYTF.

CDR3 DNA sequence: TGTGCCAGCATAACCCTGGTGTGGAACACTGAAGCTTTCTTT. Translation gives CASITLVWNTEAFF. The chain employs TRBV2 and TRBJ1-1; D uncertain. V was cut by 7 bases and J by 1 base, with 13 bases left in between. The V gene's germline CDR1 is SNHLY and CDR2 FYNNEI. The CDR3 runs 14 residues.

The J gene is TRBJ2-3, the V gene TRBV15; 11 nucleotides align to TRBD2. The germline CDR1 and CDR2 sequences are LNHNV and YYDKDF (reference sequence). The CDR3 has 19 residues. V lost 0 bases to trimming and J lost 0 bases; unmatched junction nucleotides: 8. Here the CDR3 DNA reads TGTGCCACCAGCAGAGAAGGCCTAGCGGGGGGACTTAGCACAGATACGCAGTATTTT. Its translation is CATSREGLAGGLSTDTQYF.

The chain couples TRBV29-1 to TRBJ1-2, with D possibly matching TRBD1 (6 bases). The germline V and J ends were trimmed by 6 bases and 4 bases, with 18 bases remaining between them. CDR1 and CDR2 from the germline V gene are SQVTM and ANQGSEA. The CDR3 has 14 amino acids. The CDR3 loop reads CSVIPRTETYGYTF. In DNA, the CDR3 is TGCAGCGTCATCCCAAGGACAGAGACCTATGGCTACACCTTC.

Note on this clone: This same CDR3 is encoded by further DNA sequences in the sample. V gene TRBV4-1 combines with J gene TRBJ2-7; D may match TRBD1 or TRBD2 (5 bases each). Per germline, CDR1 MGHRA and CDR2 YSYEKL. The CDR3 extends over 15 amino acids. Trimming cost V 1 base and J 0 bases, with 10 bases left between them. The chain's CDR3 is CASSQVSGSSYEQYF. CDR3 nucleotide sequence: TGCGCCAGCAGCCAAGTCTCAGGGAGCTCCTACGAGCAGTACTTC.